One and the same sample provided the 23 T cell receptor beta chains below, sequenced in a study of T cells after yellow fever vaccination. TCRdb used MiXCR to reprocess the 5' RACE reads, holding one entry per CDR3 protein. This repertoire shows around 300,000 distinct CDR3 sequences, roughly 4.3% found once; its top ten account for roughly a fifth. The sample was PBMCs, taken 15 days after the yellow fever booster vaccination. All receptors derive from a young man who received the YFV17D yellow fever vaccine.

The chain has TRBV5-4 and TRBJ1-4, with 7 positions matching TRBD1. The V gene's germline CDR1 is SGHNT and CDR2 YYREEE (reference sequence). With V trimmed by 4 bases and J by 0 bases, 12 bases remained unmatched. This CDR3 comprises 18 residues. The CDR3 reads CASSKKGTQGATNEKLFF. CDR3 nucleotide sequence: TGTGCCAGCAGCAAAAAGGGGACTCAGGGGGCAACTAATGAAAAACTGTTTTTT.

The V and J genes are TRBV5-1 and TRBJ2-5; D is ambiguous. Trimming removed 0 bases at V and 1 base at J, with 10 bases between. Germline V gene sequence: CDR1 SGHRS, CDR2 YFSETQ. This CDR3 has 15 residues. CDR3 protein: CASSLAANSQETQYF. CDR3 bases: TGCGCCAGCAGCTTGGCCGCGAATTCCCAAGAGACCCAGTACTTC.

This clonotype was recorded a few times. The genes are TRBV7-9 and TRBJ2-1; 9 bases fit TRBD2. This CDR3 is built from 13 residues. Germline CDR1 SEHNR, CDR2 FQNEAQ (reference sequence). J gave up 9 bases and V 5 bases, and 5 bases lay outside the gene matches. The CDR3 loop is CASSEAGGLEQFF. The CDR3, as DNA: TGTGCCAGCAGCGAGGCGGGGGGGCTTGAGCAGTTCTTC.

This clonotype was found many times. This chain connects TRBV7-2 to TRBJ2-5; 13 nucleotides align to TRBD2. CDR1 is SGHTA, CDR2 FQGNSA, per germline. V lost 2 bases to trimming and J lost 1 base; unmatched junction nucleotides: 1. CDR3 length: 16 residues. This CDR3 reads CASSLRLAGGQETQYF. In nucleotides, the CDR3 is TGTGCCAGCAGCTTAAGACTAGCGGGGGGCCAAGAGACCCAGTACTTC.

This clonotype came up many times. The CDR3 loop reads CASSRGRANTEAFF. CDR3 nucleotide sequence: TGTGCCAGCAGCCGGGGACGGGCTAACACTGAAGCTTTCTTT. This chain links TRBV5-5 with TRBJ1-1, with D perhaps matching TRBD1 (5 bases). CDR3 length: 14 residues. The V gene lost 4 bases and the J gene lost 2 bases, with 12 bases spanning the gap. Germline V gene data show CDR1 as SGHKS and CDR2 as YYEKEE (reference sequence).

This clonotype was observed a few times. V usage is TRBV9 and J usage is TRBJ1-6; maybe TRBD1 (5 bases). Trimming took 6 bases from V and 10 from J, leaving 14 bases between them. The germline V gene encodes CDR1 SGDLS and CDR2 YYNGEE. This CDR3 contains 13 residues. Here the CDR3 DNA reads TGTGCCAGCAATAAGGGTGGGGGGTCACCCCTCCACTTT. Translating gives CASNKGGGSPLHF.

The chain employs TRBV29-1 and TRBJ1-2; D gene unclear. Germline values: CDR1 SQVTM, CDR2 ANQGSEA. Trimming pared 4 bases from V and 2 bases from J, leaving 14 bases between. CDR3 length: 14 residues. The CDR3 region has the DNA TGCAGCGTTGCGCCCCCTGGCACGAACTATGGCTACACCTTC. Its protein is CSVAPPGTNYGYTF.

This clonotype was seen at least ten times. The rearrangement links TRBV20-1 to TRBJ1-1, with 8 bases that match TRBD1. CDR3 length: 13 amino acids. Losses at the gene ends were 8 bases for V and 1 base for J; bases not matched to a gene: 6. Per the germline V gene, CDR1 is DFQATT and CDR2 is SNEGSKA (reference sequence). The CDR3: CSSRQGWNTEAFF. The DNA of the CDR3 is TGCAGTTCGCGACAGGGGTGGAACACTGAAGCTTTCTTT.

The J gene is TRBJ1-1, the V gene TRBV7-8; weak D call: TRBD1 (5 bases). Germline V gives CDR1 SGHVS, CDR2 FQNEAQ. This CDR3 region has 17 residues. V dropped 5 bases and J dropped 0 bases, with 19 bases sitting between them. The CDR3 is CASSLGVTILMNTEAFF. CDR3 DNA sequence: TGTGCCAGCAGCCTAGGGGTCACGATCTTGATGAACACTGAAGCTTTCTTT.

This clonotype was seen at least ten times. The V gene is TRBV7-9, the J gene TRBJ2-1; 8 bases line up with TRBD2. CDR3 length equals 12 residues. The V and J ends lost 5 bases and 6 bases, in that order; junction bases with no gene match: 0. Per germline, CDR1 SEHNR and CDR2 FQNEAQ (reference sequence). The CDR3 is CASSRGGNEQFF. The CDR3 nucleotides read TGTGCCAGCAGCCGGGGGGGCAATGAGCAGTTCTTC.

There are a few counts of this clonotype. The rearrangement uses TRBV13 and TRBJ2-7; D perhaps matches TRBD1 (5 bases). The CDR3 totals 15 residues. Trimming shortened V by 0 bases and J by 2 bases, and 11 bases separated the two germline ends. Per the germline V gene, CDR1 is PRHDT and CDR2 is FYEKMQ (reference sequence). The CDR3: CASSLGTGVPYEQYV. In DNA, the CDR3 is TGTGCCAGCAGCTTAGGCACAGGAGTCCCCTACGAGCAGTACGTC.

This clonotype was seen a few times. The chain employs TRBV5-4 and TRBJ1-2; tentative D call: TRBD1 (6 bases). CDR3 length: 14 amino acids. Germline V gene sequence: CDR1 SGHNT, CDR2 YYREEE (reference sequence). Trimming took off 4 bases at V and 8 bases at J, with 18 bases between the two ends. The CDR3 here is CASSPDRTKWGYTF. The CDR3 bases are TGTGCCAGCAGCCCCGACAGGACCAAATGGGGCTACACCTTC. Drawing the rest from reference TRBV5-4 and TRBJ1-2, the complete variable domain is ETGVTQSPTHLIKTRGQQVTLRCSSQSGHNTVSWYQQALGQGPQFIFQYYREEENGRGNFPPRFSGLQFPNYSSELNVNALELDDSALYLCASSPDRTKWGYTFGSGTRLTVV.

This clonotype has just a few counts. This sequence joins TRBV4-3 and TRBJ2-7; D gene unclear. Per germline, CDR1 LGHNA and CDR2 YSLEER. The length of the CDR3 is 13 residues. V lost 4 bases, J lost 6 bases, and 13 bases lay in between. CDR3 in DNA: TGCGCCAGCAGCCCCCCGGGTTTTGCCGAGCAGTACTTC. This translates into CASSPPGFAEQYF.

The sample holds many counts of this clonotype. The chain combines TRBV7-2 with TRBJ2-2, with D uncertain. Trimming stripped 2 bases from V and 6 bases from J, with 7 bases between. CDR1 and CDR2 from the germline V gene are SGHTA and FQGNSA. This CDR3 contains 13 residues. This CDR3 is CASSLNMPGELFF. The CDR3 nucleotides read TGTGCCAGCAGCTTAAATATGCCCGGGGAGCTGTTTTTT. Filled out from reference TRBV7-2 and TRBJ2-2, the complete variable domain reads GAGVSQSPSNKVTEKGKDVELRCDPISGHTALYWYRQSLGQGLEFLIYFQGNSAPDKSGLPSDRFSAERTGGSVSTLTIQRTQQEDSAVYLCASSLNMPGELFFGEGSRLTVL.

This clonotype came up a few times. The V gene is TRBV12-3 or TRBV12-4, the J gene TRBJ1-6; perhaps TRBD1 as D (5 bases). V was trimmed by 4 bases and J by 11 bases, leaving 30 bases between them. The CDR3 is made up of 19 amino acids. The CDR3 sequence is CASSSPSAPGDSGGPPLHF. DNA of the CDR3: TGTGCCAGCAGTTCGCCCTCGGCCCCGGGGGACTCGGGCGGGCCACCCCTCCACTTT.

This clonotype has at least ten counts. V usage is TRBV21-1 and J usage is TRBJ1-5; TRBD1 is the table's D call, not checked against the DNA. TRBV21-1 is flagged as a pseudogene. The CDR3 contains 13 residues. The CDR3 bases are TGTGCCAGCAGCAAAGATTGTCACCCCGGAAAGCATTTT. As protein: CASSKDCHPGKHF.

In this sample, this clonotype turned up a few times. V gene TRBV20-1 combines with J gene TRBJ1-5; 7 bases agree with TRBD1. The J segment lost 1 base and the V segment lost 3 bases, leaving 6 bases of the junction unmatched. Germline V gene data show CDR1 as DFQATT and CDR2 as SNEGSKA (reference sequence). CDR3 length equals 15 residues. Here the CDR3 DNA reads TGCAGTGCTAGTGGACAGGTAGGGAGCAATCAGCCCCAGCATTTT. Translation: CSASGQVGSNQPQHF.

The V gene is TRBV3-1, the J gene TRBJ1-4, with D possibly TRBD1 on 5 matching bases. Germline V CDR1 and CDR2: LGHDT, YNNKEL (reference sequence). Trimming stripped 1 base from V and 6 bases from J, with 9 bases between. This CDR3 is built from 14 residues. CDR3 in amino acids: CASSQGDGDEKLFF. The CDR3 coding sequence is TGTGCCAGCAGCCAAGGGGACGGGGATGAAAAACTGTTTTTT.

This clonotype was recorded many times. The chain employs TRBV7-8 and TRBJ2-1; no clear D gene. V shed 3 bases and J shed 4 bases, with 13 bases lying between them. Germline V gene sequence: CDR1 SGHVS, CDR2 FQNEAQ. CDR3 size: 15 residues. CDR3 sequence: CASSFGVISYNEQFF. CDR3 DNA: TGTGCCAGCAGCTTTGGGGTGATTTCGTACAATGAGCAGTTCTTC.

The rearrangement links TRBV6-2 or TRBV6-3 to TRBJ1-5; possible D gene TRBD1, 5 bases. The CDR3 is 13 amino acids. Trimming took off 5 bases at V and 4 bases at J, with 9 bases between the two ends. Germline V lookup: CDR1 MNHEY, CDR2 SVGEGT. CDR3 DNA: TGTGCCAGCAGTGCGCCAGGGAATCAGCCCCAGCATTTT. It translates to CASSAPGNQPQHF.

This clonotype has more than one count but fewer than ten. The J gene is TRBJ2-5, the V gene TRBV6-5; possibly TRBD1 for D (5 bases). Trimming pared 8 bases from V and 3 bases from J, leaving 7 bases between. CDR1 and CDR2 (germline): MNHEY, SVGAGI. CDR3 size: 11 residues. CDR3 DNA: TGTGCCAGCGGACAAAAAGAGACCCAGTACTTC. Translated: CASGQKETQYF.

In this sample, this clonotype turned up many times. This chain links TRBV5-6 with TRBJ1-2; D unclear. V was clipped by 4 bases and J by 4 bases, with 8 bases between them. The CDR3 runs to 12 residues. Germline CDR1 and CDR2: SGHDT and YYEEEE. The CDR3 nucleotides read TGTGCCAGCAGCCCCGACGGCTATGGCTACACCTTC. Protein sequence: CASSPDGYGYTF.

This clonotype was detected ten times or more. The V call is TRBV12-3 or TRBV12-4, the J call TRBJ2-3; D gene unclear. The CDR3 covers 15 residues. The germline V and J ends were trimmed by 6 bases and 1 base, with 14 bases remaining between them. The CDR3 loop reads CASSPTSWGTDTQYF. CDR3 coding DNA: TGTGCCAGCAGCCCAACATCATGGGGCACAGATACGCAGTATTTT.